Listed below are T cell receptor beta chains from one sample, sequenced in a study of T cells in Graves' hyperthyroidism and ophthalmopathy. TCRdb re-analysed the multiplex PCR reads in MiXCR, keeping a single row per CDR3 protein. The profile covers roughly 500,000 distinct CDR3 sequences, with approximately 15% appearing a single time and almost 6% taken by the ten largest. Sample: blood. These receptor sequences come from a woman younger than 45 with Graves' hyperthyroidism that later progressed to Graves' ophthalmopathy. Each CDR3 is given with its conserved first and last residue. Each record gives: D gene, V gene, J gene, clone size, CDR3 DNA, CDR3 protein. A D gene is named only where the DNA matches it firmly. Expanded clones are given a class, and other clones once, few, many or no size at all.

.	TRBV30	TRBJ2-3	many	TGTGCCTGGAACCGGGCTAGCGACGCAGATACGCAGTATTTT	CAWNRASDADTQYF
TRBD1	TRBV12-3/TRBV12-4	TRBJ1-5	many	TGTGCCAGCACCCCCACAGGGGGAGGCCAGCCCCAGCATTTT	CASTPTGGGQPQHF
.	TRBV15	TRBJ1-4	.	TGTGCCACCAGCCGGGCGGAGGGTGCAACTAATGAAAAACTGTTTTTT	CATSRAEGATNEKLFF
.	TRBV2	TRBJ2-7	many	TGTGCCAGCAGGTCTAGCTACGAGCAGTACTTC	CASRSSYEQYF
.	TRBV5-1	TRBJ2-5	.	TGCGCCAGCAGCTTGGTTACAGGGTTAACAGAGACCCAGTACTTC	CASSLVTGLTETQYF
.	TRBV20-1	TRBJ1-4	many	TGCAGTGCTAGAGAGGGGGCCGATGAAAAACTGTTTTTT	CSAREGADEKLFF
TRBD2	TRBV27	TRBJ2-1	many	TGTGCCAGCAGTTTAAATAGCGGGTCCAGGTTCTTC	CASSLNSGSRFF
.	TRBV5-4	TRBJ2-7	.	TGTGCCAGCAGCTTGGAGGGCGGTTTCCCCTACGAGCAGTACTTC	CASSLEGGFPYEQYF
TRBD1	TRBV27	TRBJ1-4	many	TGTGCCAGCAGCCCAGGGACAGTTAATGAAAAACTGTTTTTT	CASSPGTVNEKLFF
.	TRBV15	TRBJ1-4	many	TGTGCCACCAGCAGAGATCGCAGCAGGGCGAATGAAAAACTGTTTTTT	CATSRDRSRANEKLFF
.	TRBV7-9	TRBJ2-6	.	TGTGCCAGCAGCTTCGGACACCCCTTCGATTGGACTGGGGCCAACGTCCTGACTTTC	CASSFGHPFDWTGANVLTF
.	TRBV14	TRBJ1-1	many	TGTGCCAGCAGCGGGGGGGTGAGGAACACTGAAGCTTTCTTT	CASSGGVRNTEAFF
.	TRBV28	TRBJ2-7	.	TGTGCCAGCAGTTTAATGAGGGTCGAGCAGTACTTC	CASSLMRVEQYF
TRBD2	TRBV5-1	TRBJ2-3	.	TGCGCCAGCAGCTCGCAAGCGGGAGTTGCAGATACGCAGTATTTT	CASSSQAGVADTQYF
.	TRBV15	TRBJ2-6	.	TGTGCCACCAGCAGAGATCAAGAGTTCTCTGGGGCCAACATCCTGACTTTC	CATSRDQEFSGANILTF
TRBD1	TRBV5-8	TRBJ2-3	.	TGTGCCAGCAGCTCTGGACAGGGGGTAAATACGCAGTATTTT	CASSSGQGVNTQYF
.	TRBV5-5	TRBJ2-5	few	TGTGCCAGCAGCTTCGTACCAGGAGCCCAAGAGACCCAGTACTTC	CASSFVPGAQETQYF
.	TRBV10-3	TRBJ1-3	few	TGTGCCATCAGTGAAAGACCCAACTCTGGAAACACCATATATTTT	CAISERPNSGNTIYF